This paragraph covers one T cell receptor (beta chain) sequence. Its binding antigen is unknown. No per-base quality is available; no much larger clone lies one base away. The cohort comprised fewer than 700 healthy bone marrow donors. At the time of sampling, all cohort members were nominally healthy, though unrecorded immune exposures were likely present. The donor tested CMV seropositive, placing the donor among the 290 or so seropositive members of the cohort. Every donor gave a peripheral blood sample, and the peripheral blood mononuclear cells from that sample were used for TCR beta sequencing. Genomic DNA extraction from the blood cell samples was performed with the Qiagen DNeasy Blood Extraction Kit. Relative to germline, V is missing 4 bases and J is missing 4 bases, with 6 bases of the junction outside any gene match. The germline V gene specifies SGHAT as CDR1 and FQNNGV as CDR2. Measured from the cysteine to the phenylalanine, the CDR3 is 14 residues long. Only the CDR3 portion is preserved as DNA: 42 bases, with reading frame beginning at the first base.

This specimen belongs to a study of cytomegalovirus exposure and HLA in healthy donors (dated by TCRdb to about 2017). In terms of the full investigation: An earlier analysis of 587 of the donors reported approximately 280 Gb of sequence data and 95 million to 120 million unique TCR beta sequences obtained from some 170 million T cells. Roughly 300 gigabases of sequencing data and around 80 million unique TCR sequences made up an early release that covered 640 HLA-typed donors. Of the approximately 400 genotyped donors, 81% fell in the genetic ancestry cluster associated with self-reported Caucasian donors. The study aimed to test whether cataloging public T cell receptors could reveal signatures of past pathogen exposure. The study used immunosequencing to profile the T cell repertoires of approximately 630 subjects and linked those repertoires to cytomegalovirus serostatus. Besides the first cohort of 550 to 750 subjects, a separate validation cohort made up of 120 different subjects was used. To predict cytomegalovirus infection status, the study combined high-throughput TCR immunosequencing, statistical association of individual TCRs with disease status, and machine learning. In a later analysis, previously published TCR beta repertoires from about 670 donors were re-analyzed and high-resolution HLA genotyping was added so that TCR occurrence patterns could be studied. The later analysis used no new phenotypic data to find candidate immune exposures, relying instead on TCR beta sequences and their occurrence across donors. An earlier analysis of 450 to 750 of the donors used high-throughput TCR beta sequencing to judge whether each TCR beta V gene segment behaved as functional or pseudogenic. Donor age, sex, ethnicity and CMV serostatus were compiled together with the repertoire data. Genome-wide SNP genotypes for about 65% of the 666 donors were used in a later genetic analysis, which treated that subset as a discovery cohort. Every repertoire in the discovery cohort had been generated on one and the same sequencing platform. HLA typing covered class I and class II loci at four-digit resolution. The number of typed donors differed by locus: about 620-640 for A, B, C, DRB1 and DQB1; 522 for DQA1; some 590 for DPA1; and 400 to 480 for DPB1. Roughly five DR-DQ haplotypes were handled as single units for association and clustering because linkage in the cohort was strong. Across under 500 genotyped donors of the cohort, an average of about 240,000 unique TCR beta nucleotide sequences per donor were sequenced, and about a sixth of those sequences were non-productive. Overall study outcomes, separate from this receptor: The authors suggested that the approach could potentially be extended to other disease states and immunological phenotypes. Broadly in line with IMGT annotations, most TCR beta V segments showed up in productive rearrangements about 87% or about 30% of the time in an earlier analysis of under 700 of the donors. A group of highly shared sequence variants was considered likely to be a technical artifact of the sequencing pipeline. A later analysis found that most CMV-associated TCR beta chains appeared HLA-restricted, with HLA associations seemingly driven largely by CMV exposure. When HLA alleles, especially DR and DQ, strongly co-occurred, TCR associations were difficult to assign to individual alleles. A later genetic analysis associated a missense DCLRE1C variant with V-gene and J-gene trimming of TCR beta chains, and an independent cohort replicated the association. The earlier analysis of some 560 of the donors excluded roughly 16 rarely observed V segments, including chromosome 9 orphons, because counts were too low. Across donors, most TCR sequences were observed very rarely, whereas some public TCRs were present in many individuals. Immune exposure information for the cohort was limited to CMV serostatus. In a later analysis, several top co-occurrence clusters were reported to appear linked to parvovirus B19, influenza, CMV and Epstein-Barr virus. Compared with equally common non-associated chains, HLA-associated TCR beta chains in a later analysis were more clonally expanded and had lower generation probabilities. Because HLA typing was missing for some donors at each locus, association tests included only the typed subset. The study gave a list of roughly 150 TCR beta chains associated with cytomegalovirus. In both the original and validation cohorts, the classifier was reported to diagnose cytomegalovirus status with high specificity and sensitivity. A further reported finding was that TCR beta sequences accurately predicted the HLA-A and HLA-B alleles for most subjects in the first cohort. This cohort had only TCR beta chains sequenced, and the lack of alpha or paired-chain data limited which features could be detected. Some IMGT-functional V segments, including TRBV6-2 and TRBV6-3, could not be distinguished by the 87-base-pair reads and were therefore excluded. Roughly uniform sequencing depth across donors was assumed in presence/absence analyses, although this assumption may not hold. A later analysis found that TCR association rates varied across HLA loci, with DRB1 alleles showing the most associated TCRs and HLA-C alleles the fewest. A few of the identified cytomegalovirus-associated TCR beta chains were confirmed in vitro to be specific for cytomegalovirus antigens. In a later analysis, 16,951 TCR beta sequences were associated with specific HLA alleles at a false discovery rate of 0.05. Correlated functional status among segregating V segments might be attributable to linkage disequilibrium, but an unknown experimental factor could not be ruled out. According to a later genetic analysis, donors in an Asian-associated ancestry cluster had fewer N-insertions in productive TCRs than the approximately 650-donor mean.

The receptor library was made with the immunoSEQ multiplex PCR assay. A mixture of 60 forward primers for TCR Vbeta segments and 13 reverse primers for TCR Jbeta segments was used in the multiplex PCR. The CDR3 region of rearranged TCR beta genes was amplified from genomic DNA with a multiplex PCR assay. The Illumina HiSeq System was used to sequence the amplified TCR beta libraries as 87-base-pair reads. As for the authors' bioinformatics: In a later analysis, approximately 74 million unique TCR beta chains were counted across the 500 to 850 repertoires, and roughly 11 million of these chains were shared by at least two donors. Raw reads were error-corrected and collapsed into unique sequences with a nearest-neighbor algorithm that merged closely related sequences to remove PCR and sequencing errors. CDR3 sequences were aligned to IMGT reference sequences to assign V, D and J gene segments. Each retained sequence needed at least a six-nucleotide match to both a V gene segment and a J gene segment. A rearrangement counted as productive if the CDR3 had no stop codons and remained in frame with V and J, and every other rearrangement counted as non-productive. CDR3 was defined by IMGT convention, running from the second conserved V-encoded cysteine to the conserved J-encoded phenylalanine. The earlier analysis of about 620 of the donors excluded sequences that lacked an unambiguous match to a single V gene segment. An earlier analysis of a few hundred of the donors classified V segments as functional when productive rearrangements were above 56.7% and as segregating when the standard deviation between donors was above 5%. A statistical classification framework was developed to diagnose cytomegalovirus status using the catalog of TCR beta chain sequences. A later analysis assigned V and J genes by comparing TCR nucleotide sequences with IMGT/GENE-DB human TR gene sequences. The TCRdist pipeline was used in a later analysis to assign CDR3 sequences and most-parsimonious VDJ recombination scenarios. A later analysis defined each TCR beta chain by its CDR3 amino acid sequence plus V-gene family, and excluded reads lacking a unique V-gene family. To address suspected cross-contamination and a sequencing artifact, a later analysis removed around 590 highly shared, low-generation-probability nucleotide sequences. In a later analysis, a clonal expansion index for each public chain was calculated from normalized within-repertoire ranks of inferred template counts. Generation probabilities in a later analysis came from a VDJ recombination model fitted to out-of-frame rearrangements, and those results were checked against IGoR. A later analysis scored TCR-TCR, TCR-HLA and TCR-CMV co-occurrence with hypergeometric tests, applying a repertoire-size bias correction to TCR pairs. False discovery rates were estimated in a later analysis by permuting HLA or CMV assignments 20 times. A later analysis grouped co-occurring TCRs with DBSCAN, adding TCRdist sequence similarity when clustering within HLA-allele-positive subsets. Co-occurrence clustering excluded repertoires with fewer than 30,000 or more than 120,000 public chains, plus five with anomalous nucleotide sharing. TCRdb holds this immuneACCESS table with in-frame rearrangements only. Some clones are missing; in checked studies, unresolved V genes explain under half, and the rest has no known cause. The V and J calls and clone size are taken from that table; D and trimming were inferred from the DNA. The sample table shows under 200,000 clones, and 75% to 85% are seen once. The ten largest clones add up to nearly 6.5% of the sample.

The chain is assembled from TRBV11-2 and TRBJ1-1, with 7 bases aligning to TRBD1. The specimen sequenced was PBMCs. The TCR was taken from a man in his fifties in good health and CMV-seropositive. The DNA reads TGTGCCAGCAGCTCCCAACAGGGGACCACTGAAGCTTTCTTT. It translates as CASSSQQGTTEAFF.